This T cell receptor beta chain was identified during a study of blood T cell repertoires in COVID-19. Turning to the study itself: The samples span acute and convalescent COVID-19 from the United States, Italy and Spain. PBMCs, B-cell-depleted T cells, or T cells provided the cDNA or gDNA that made up the material.

In the original processing: Estimates of nucleated cell counts were drawn from the amplification of reference gene primers. Only in-frame clones appear in the TCRdb table, and some are missing; sequencing was by immunoSEQ multiplex PCR. The DNA was the basis for D and trimming; V, J and clone size are from that table. The table lists 40,000 to 60,000 clones, about 92% of them singletons. Sequenced: peripheral blood. This receptor was obtained from a human donor in a cohort sampled during active COVID-19.

The CDR3 loop reads CASSVVAGATDTQYF. The CDR3 nucleotides are TGTGCCAGCAGCGTAGTGGCAGGGGCCACAGATACGCAGTATTTT. V and J are TRBV9 and TRBJ2-3; possible D gene TRBD1, 6 bases. V was shortened by 0 bases and J by 2 bases, with 10 bases between the two germline ends. This CDR3 region has 15 residues. In germline, CDR1 is SGDLS, CDR2 YYNGEE. The full variable domain, completed using reference TRBV9 and TRBJ2-3, is DSGVTQTPKHLITATGQRVTLRCSPRSGDLSVYWYQQSLDQGLQFLIQYYNGEERAKGNILERFSAQQFPDLHSELNLSSLELGDSALYFCASSVVAGATDTQYFGPGTRLTVL.